The 2 T cell receptor beta chains below were found in one sample sequenced in a study of patients and donors after allogeneic stem cell transplantation. TCRdb re-analysed the RT-PCR reads in MiXCR, keeping a single row per CDR3 protein. The sample lists roughly 180,000 distinct CDR3 sequences; 35% to 50% were seen once. Sequencing was carried out using blood, either unsorted or a sorted T cell fraction (not recorded which). These receptors came from a human donor who was either an allogeneic HSCT recipient or a stem cell or donor lymphocyte infusion donor (not recorded which). It is not recorded whose cells these are; they may come from a transplant donor.

The rearrangement joins TRBV7-2 to TRBJ1-2; 8 positions agree with TRBD1. The length of the CDR3 is 17 residues. Germline CDR1 SGHTA, CDR2 FQGNSA. V shed 0 bases, J shed 3 bases, and the junction held 9 bases outside the gene matches. CDR3 coding DNA: TGTGCCAGCAGCTTAGCGCAGGGGGCCGTGTCGGACTATGGCTACACCTTC. Translation: CASSLAQGAVSDYGYTF.

In this sample, this clonotype turned up a few times. The genes are TRBV29-1 and TRBJ1-1; D is ambiguous. The V gene lost 0 bases and the J gene lost 6 bases, with 11 bases spanning the gap. The V gene's germline CDR1 is SQVTM and CDR2 ANQGSEA. There are 13 residues in the CDR3. CDR3 sequence (DNA): TGCAGCGTTGAAGATCCGAGTGGGGCTGAAGCTTTCTTT. Its translation is CSVEDPSGAEAFF.